A single TCR beta chain is shown here with its context. Using immunoSEQ multiplex PCR, the repertoire was profiled, and TCRdb retains in-frame clones only, with some absent. The sample includes 250,000 to 300,000 clones, about nine tenths of them seen just once. V lost 4 bases and J lost 0; bases outside the gene matches: 9. Germline loops: CDR1 SGHNT, CDR2 YYREEE (reference sequence). The CDR3 is 16 amino acids. The data stem from a study of blood T cell repertoires in COVID-19. Study-level background: T cells, B-cell-depleted T cells, or PBMCs supplied cDNA or gDNA.

The chain joins TRBV5-4 to TRBJ2-7, with 8 bases lining up with TRBD2. Sequencing used peripheral blood. This TCR was sampled from a woman aged 25-40 years who had recovered from COVID-19. The DNA of the CDR3 is TGTGCCAGCAGCGGTCAGGGCGGGGGGACCTCCTACGAGCAGTACTTC. It specifies CASSGQGGGTSYEQYF.